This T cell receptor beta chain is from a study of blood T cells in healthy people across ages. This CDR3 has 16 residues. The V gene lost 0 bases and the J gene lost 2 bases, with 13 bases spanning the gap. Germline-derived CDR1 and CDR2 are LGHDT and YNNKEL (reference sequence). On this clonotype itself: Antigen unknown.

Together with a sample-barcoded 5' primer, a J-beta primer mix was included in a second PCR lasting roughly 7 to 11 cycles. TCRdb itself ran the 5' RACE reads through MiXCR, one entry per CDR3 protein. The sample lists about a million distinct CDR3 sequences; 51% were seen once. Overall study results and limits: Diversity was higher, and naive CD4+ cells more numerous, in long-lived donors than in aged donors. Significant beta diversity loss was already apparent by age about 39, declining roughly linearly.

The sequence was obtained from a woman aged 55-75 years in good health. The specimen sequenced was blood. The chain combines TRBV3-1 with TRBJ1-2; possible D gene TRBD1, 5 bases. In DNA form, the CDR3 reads TGTGCCAGCAGCCAAGATGCGGGGGTGGCGAACTATGGCTACACCTTC. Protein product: CASSQDAGVANYGYTF.